Presented here are 31 T cell receptor beta chains from one specimen sequenced in a study of blood T cell repertoires in COVID-19 (dated by TCRdb to 2020 to 2022). Libraries came from the immunoSEQ multiplex PCR assay. The immuneACCESS repertoire file appears here via TCRdb, limited to in-frame rearrangements. These files lack a portion of the clones; in checked studies, under half of the deficit traces to unresolved V genes, and the cause of the others is not known. In this sample the table shows approximately 400,000 clones, 88% of which occur a single time. Around 12% of the sample is in the top ten clones. The sample comprised peripheral blood. All receptors derive from a woman in her fifties or sixties with COVID-19, enrolled during active disease.

The J gene is TRBJ1-5, the V gene TRBV9; D gene unclear. The CDR3 extends over 18 amino acids. CDR1 and CDR2 from the germline V gene are SGDLS and YYNGEE. V lost 6 bases to trimming and J lost 1 base, with 23 bases between them. CDR3 nucleotides: TGTGCCAGCATTCCCGCAGTAGTCTCTGTGGAGAGCAATCAGCCCCAGCATTTT. This sequence encodes CASIPAVVSVESNQPQHF.

The chain is built from TRBV5-1 and TRBJ2-1; 10 bases match TRBD1. Germline trimming cut 3 bases from V and 7 bases from J; bases unmatched to any gene: 7. CDR1 and CDR2 (germline): SGHRS, YFSETQ. The CDR3 sequence is 15 residues long. This CDR3 reads CASSSLTGGLNEQFF. The DNA of the CDR3 is TGCGCCAGCAGCTCGTTGACAGGGGGCCTGAATGAGCAGTTCTTC.

Comment on this clone: The sample carries other DNA sequences with the same CDR3. This chain connects TRBV18 to TRBJ2-2; D call uncertain. Germline V lookup: CDR1 KGHSH, CDR2 LQKENI. V was clipped by 3 bases and J by 5 bases, with 4 bases between them. The CDR3 has 12 amino acids. The CDR3 DNA sequence: TGTGCCAGCTCACCGCTAACCGGGGAGCTGTTTTTT. It encodes CASSPLTGELFF.

The rearrangement joins TRBV27 to TRBJ2-6; possible D gene TRBD1, 6 bases. Germline V gene lookup returns CDR1 MNHEY and CDR2 SMNVEV (reference sequence). V lost 5 bases to trimming and J lost 0 bases, with 11 bases between them. CDR3 length: 16 amino acids. The chain's CDR3 is CASSPGTFSGANVLTF. The CDR3 DNA sequence: TGTGCCAGCAGTCCGGGGACATTCTCTGGGGCCAACGTCCTGACTTTC. Full variable domain (rest looked up from reference TRBV27 and TRBJ2-6): EAQVTQNPRYLITVTGKKLTVTCSQNMNHEYMSWYRQDPGLGLRQIYYSMNVEVTDKGDVPEGYKVSRKEKRNFPLILESPSPNQTSLYFCASSPGTFSGANVLTFGAGSRLTVL.

The chain carries TRBV24-1 and TRBJ1-2, with TRBD1 as a possible D gene (5 bases). The length of the CDR3 is 17 residues. With 2 bases removed from V and 3 bases from J, the gap between germline ends came to 18 bases. Germline V gene lookup returns CDR1 KGHDR and CDR2 SFDVKD. CDR3 bases: TGTGCCACCAGTGATTCCGCAGGGTTTCACGGGTACTATGGCTACACCTTC. It is translated as CATSDSAGFHGYYGYTF.

V and J are TRBV6-6 and TRBJ1-3; weak D call: TRBD1 (6 bases). The V gene's germline CDR1 is MNHNY and CDR2 SVGAGI (reference sequence). The CDR3 runs 15 residues. Trimming left V 3 bases short and J 6 bases short, with 15 bases between. In DNA, the CDR3 is TGTGCCAGCAGTTATTCAGACAGGATGATAAACACCATATATTTT. Translating gives CASSYSDRMINTIYF.

This chain connects TRBV5-1 to TRBJ2-7; 9 bases are shared with TRBD2. The junction had 6 bases not matched to a gene; V was cut back by 0 bases and J by 2 bases. CDR1 and CDR2 (germline): SGHRS, YFSETQ. This CDR3 is built from 16 residues. CDR3 sequence: CASSLVLAGAPYEQYF. The CDR3 nucleotides read TGCGCCAGCAGCTTGGTCTTAGCGGGGGCACCCTACGAGCAGTACTTC.

The chain joins TRBV2 to TRBJ2-2, with unresolved D. V dropped 5 bases and J dropped 1 base, with 8 bases sitting between them. Germline V lookup: CDR1 SNHLY, CDR2 FYNNEI. The length of the CDR3 is 14 residues. The CDR3 DNA sequence: TGTGCCAGCAGTCTCTTACAGAACACCGGGGAGCTGTTTTTT. Protein: CASSLLQNTGELFF.

The rearrangement joins TRBV29-1 to TRBJ1-1; D perhaps matches TRBD1 (6 bases). V dropped 7 bases and J dropped 3 bases, with 15 bases sitting between them. This CDR3 contains 13 residues. CDR1 is SQVTM, CDR2 ANQGSEA, per germline. DNA of the CDR3: TGCAGCGGAAACAGGGTACGCGACACTGAAGCTTTCTTT. Residues: CSGNRVRDTEAFF.

The chain couples TRBV5-1 to TRBJ2-3; 12 nucleotides agree with TRBD2. With V trimmed by 3 bases and J by 5 bases, 4 bases remained unmatched. Germline V CDR1 and CDR2: SGHRS, YFSETQ. This CDR3 is built from 15 residues. The CDR3 DNA reads TGCGCCAGCAGCTCGACTAGCGGGGGCCGAGATACGCAGTATTTT. It translates to CASSSTSGGRDTQYF.

This clone has a single count. The J gene is TRBJ1-2, the V gene TRBV29-1; no clear D gene. The V and J ends lost 2 bases and 6 bases respectively, with 10 bases between them. From germline, CDR1 is SQVTM and CDR2 ANQGSEA. This CDR3 comprises 12 residues. The CDR3 DNA reads as TGCAGCGTTGAATCGGCGGAGGATGGCTACACCTTC. Amino acid sequence: CSVESAEDGYTF.

This chain joins TRBV2 and TRBJ1-3, with a weak D call TRBD1 (6 bases). The V gene's germline CDR1 is SNHLY and CDR2 FYNNEI. This CDR3 comprises 13 residues. DNA for the CDR3: TGTCTTGGGGGCGCTAGCTCTGGAAACACCATATATTTT. It yields the protein CLGGASSGNTIYF.

This clone was counted a single time. The chain uses TRBV13 and TRBJ1-2; 7 bases map to TRBD1. Germline V gene sequence: CDR1 PRHDT, CDR2 FYEKMQ (reference sequence). J gave up 4 bases and V 5 bases, and 7 bases lay outside the gene matches. The CDR3 runs 14 residues. In DNA form, the CDR3 reads TGTGCCAGCAGCCTAGAACAGGGGATCTATGGCTACACCTTC. It encodes CASSLEQGIYGYTF.

The chain recombines TRBV18 with TRBJ1-1; 11 bases match TRBD1. Trimming took 5 bases from V and 4 from J; bases not matched to a gene: 6. The CDR3 covers 15 residues. CDR1 KGHSH and CDR2 LQKENI come from the germline V gene. The chain's CDR3 is CASSAGTGGITEAFF. CDR3 in DNA: TGTGCCAGCTCAGCGGGGACAGGGGGGATCACTGAAGCTTTCTTT.

CDR3 sequence reads: CASSIRTGSGEQYF. CDR3 nucleotide sequence: TGTGCCAGTAGTATCAGGACAGGATCGGGCGAGCAGTACTTC. This chain joins TRBV19 and TRBJ2-7; TRBD1 aligns across 7 bases. After removal of 3 bases from V and 6 bases from J, the junction contained 8 bases not matched to a gene. This CDR3 is built from 14 residues. The germline V gene encodes CDR1 LNHDA and CDR2 SQIVND (reference sequence).

The V and J genes are TRBV7-3 and TRBJ1-3, with a possible D match to TRBD1 (6 bases). Per germline, CDR1 SGHTA and CDR2 FQGTGA. The germline V and J ends were trimmed by 3 bases and 7 bases, with 13 bases remaining between them. The CDR3 totals 14 residues. The CDR3 bases are TGTGCCAGCAGCTTCTCCAGGGGCGGGAACACCATATATTTT. This translates into CASSFSRGGNTIYF.

The table lists this clone with a count of one. V is TRBV11-2 and J is TRBJ2-7, with D possibly TRBD2 on 6 matching bases. Looked up from germline, CDR1 is SGHAT and CDR2 is FQNNGV. The CDR3 consists of 16 residues. Trimming left V 5 bases short and J 1 base short, with 18 bases between. The CDR3 protein is CASSPPGLAPSYEQYF. DNA for the CDR3: TGTGCCAGCAGCCCCCCGGGTCTAGCGCCTTCCTACGAGCAGTACTTC.

The table lists this clone with a few counts. The CDR3 loop is CASSSQGYTEAFF. The CDR3 DNA is TGTGCCAGCAGCTCACAGGGATACACTGAAGCTTTCTTT. J is TRBJ1-1 and V is TRBV5-6; D perhaps matches TRBD1 (6 bases). The CDR3 spans 13 residues. V was pared by 3 bases and J by 3 bases, with 9 bases between. The germline gives CDR1 SGHDT, CDR2 YYEEEE.

J is TRBJ1-4 and V is TRBV4-1, with D perhaps matching TRBD1 (5 bases). The germline CDR1 and CDR2 sequences are MGHRA and YSYEKL. Trimming removed 0 bases at V and 4 bases at J, with 9 bases between. CDR3 length: 15 residues. The CDR3 protein is CASSQEGRDNEKLFF. As DNA, the CDR3 is TGCGCCAGCAGCCAAGAAGGCAGGGATAATGAAAAACTGTTTTTT.

This clone was observed a few times. This chain uses TRBV18 with TRBJ1-1; D possibly corresponds to TRBD1 (6 bases). V was trimmed by 5 bases and J by 5 bases, leaving 18 bases between them. The CDR3 sequence is 15 residues long. Per germline, CDR1 KGHSH and CDR2 LQKENI. The CDR3 DNA reads TGTGCCAGCTCAGGTCGCCAGGGGCGTCAAACTGAAGCTTTCTTT. Translation gives CASSGRQGRQTEAFF.

The V gene is TRBV5-4, the J gene TRBJ2-5; D uncertain. Germline V gene data show CDR1 as SGHNT and CDR2 as YYREEE (reference sequence). The CDR3 sequence is 14 residues long. Trimming took 4 bases from V and 1 from J, leaving 11 bases between them. The CDR3 sequence is CASSADYSQETQYF. The CDR3 region has the DNA TGTGCCAGCAGCGCCGATTACAGCCAAGAGACCCAGTACTTC.

V and J are TRBV5-8 and TRBJ1-6; 10 bases fit TRBD1. The J segment lost 10 bases and the V segment lost 4 bases, leaving 8 bases of the junction unmatched. The germline gives CDR1 SGHTS, CDR2 YDEGEE. The CDR3 is 15 amino acids. Written as DNA, the CDR3 is TGTGCCAGCAGCCGTGCCGGGACAGGGGTCTCACCCCTCCACTTT. It yields the protein CASSRAGTGVSPLHF. Full variable domain (rest looked up from reference TRBV5-8 and TRBJ1-6): EAGVTQSPTHLIKTRGQQATLRCSPISGHTSVYWYQQALGLGLQFLLWYDEGEERNRGNFPPRFSGRQFPNYSSELNVNALELEDSALYLCASSRAGTGVSPLHFGNGTRLTVT.

The gene calls are TRBV15 and TRBJ1-3, with D perhaps TRBD1 (6 bases). Trimming left V 1 base short and J 3 bases short, with 10 bases between. Per the germline V gene, CDR1 is LNHNV and CDR2 is YYDKDF (reference sequence). This CDR3 has 15 residues. The CDR3 loop reads CATSRGRQVGNTIYF. The CDR3 DNA reads as TGTGCCACCAGCAGAGGTCGACAGGTTGGAAACACCATATATTTT.

The rearrangement links TRBV28 to TRBJ2-2, with 10 positions matching TRBD1. Germline V gives CDR1 MDHEN, CDR2 SYDVKM. CDR3 length: 17 residues. V shed 5 bases, J shed 6 bases, and the junction held 12 bases outside the gene matches. The CDR3 is CASSPPGQGLSAGELFF. The CDR3 region has the DNA TGTGCCAGCAGTCCTCCGGGACAGGGGCTCTCCGCCGGGGAGCTGTTTTTT.

The chain couples TRBV6-5 to TRBJ2-7, with TRBD2 identical over 15 bases. This CDR3 has 14 amino acids. J gave up 11 bases and V 6 bases, and 8 bases lay outside the gene matches. CDR1 is MNHEY, CDR2 SVGAGI, per germline. The CDR3 is CASSAGLAGGYKYF. The CDR3 DNA reads as TGTGCCAGCAGCGCTGGACTAGCGGGGGGGTATAAGTACTTC.

The chain links TRBV6-5 to TRBJ2-1, with 9 bases aligning to TRBD2. V was clipped by 7 bases and J by 4 bases; unmatched bases: 8. CDR1 is MNHEY, CDR2 SVGAGI, per germline. The CDR3 is 15 amino acids. CDR3 sequence reads: CASKPIAGEYNEQFF. The DNA of the CDR3 is TGTGCCAGCAAACCTATAGCGGGGGAGTACAATGAGCAGTTCTTC.

The chain uses TRBV5-6 and TRBJ2-5; tentative D call: TRBD2 (6 bases). This CDR3 has 15 amino acids. The germline V gene encodes CDR1 SGHDT and CDR2 YYEEEE. With 2 bases removed from V and 4 bases from J, the gap between germline ends came to 15 bases. In nucleotides, the CDR3 is TGTGCCAGCAGCTTTCCAACGGTCGGGGGAGAGACCCAGTACTTC. This sequence encodes CASSFPTVGGETQYF.

The rearrangement links TRBV5-6 to TRBJ1-5, with TRBD1 identical over 7 bases. The CDR3 is 17 amino acids. CDR1 and CDR2 from the germline V gene are SGHDT and YYEEEE. The V gene end was trimmed by 7 bases and the J gene end by 5 bases; junction bases not matched to a gene: 18. CDR3 amino acids: CASGKLGNRGRDQPQHF. In nucleotides, the CDR3 is TGTGCCAGCGGAAAGCTTGGTAATAGGGGGCGCGATCAGCCCCAGCATTTT.

The CDR3 spells CATRLDSHGYTF. The DNA for the CDR3 is TGTGCCACCCGCCTAGACAGCCATGGCTACACCTTC. The chain recombines TRBV10-3 with TRBJ1-2; possibly TRBD1 for D (5 bases). CDR1 is ENHRY and CDR2 is SYGVKD in the germline V gene. The CDR3 totals 12 residues. With 10 bases removed from V and 6 bases from J, the gap between germline ends came to 15 bases.

This clone appeared a single time. This sequence joins TRBV6-5 and TRBJ2-4, with 8 nucleotides matching TRBD2. The CDR3 is 11 residues long. Germline loops: CDR1 MNHEY, CDR2 SVGAGI. The ends lost 9 bases at V and 14 bases at J; junction bases unmatched: 9. The CDR3 nucleotides read TGTGCCAGTATCCGGGAGGGCAGGAAGTACTTC. The encoded protein is CASIREGRKYF.

The rearrangement joins TRBV18 to TRBJ1-2; 8 positions match TRBD1. This CDR3 is 16 amino acids long. Looked up from germline, CDR1 is KGHSH and CDR2 is LQKENI. V shed 3 bases and J 6 bases; nucleotides not matched to a gene: 12. CDR3 residues: CASSPTVGQAWNGYTF. The CDR3 bases are TGTGCCAGCTCACCGACGGTGGGACAGGCTTGGAATGGCTACACCTTC.